This T cell receptor (beta chain) came from a study of blood T cell repertoires in COVID-19. The CDR3 totals 11 residues. V dropped 6 bases and J dropped 2 bases, with 7 bases sitting between them. Germline V lookup: CDR1 DFQATT, CDR2 SNEGSKA (reference sequence). Only a few counts were recorded for this clone. Profiling relied on immunoSEQ multiplex PCR, and the TCRdb table lists in-frame clones only, not all of them. Found here are fewer than 300,000 clones, more than 70% of them singletons; the top ten hold roughly 3.1%. The gene calls are TRBV20-1 and TRBJ1-1; tentatively, D is TRBD1 (5 bases). Material for sequencing was peripheral blood. The clonotype comes from a woman younger than 35 with acute or convalescent COVID-19. The CDR3 DNA is TGCAGTGCCCAGGGAAACACTGAAGCTTTCTTT. Translated, it gives CSAQGNTEAFF.